This TCR beta chain comes out of a study of CD8+ T cells in alopecia areata. Once RNA had been extracted, it was reverse transcribed into cDNA to act as the sequencing template. Data came from immunoSEQ multiplex PCR; TCRdb stores just in-frame clones and leaves some out. The data contain 130,000 to 150,000 clones, roughly 44% of them singletons. The V gene lost 4 bases and the J gene lost 8 bases, with 20 bases spanning the gap. Germline V gene lookup returns CDR1 GTSNPN and CDR2 SVGIG (reference sequence). CDR3 length equals 14 residues. The sequence derives from a human donor with alopecia areata. Material: CD4+ T cells sorted from blood. The rearrangement uses TRBV30 and TRBJ1-2; weak D call: TRBD1 (6 bases). CDR3 protein: CAWTAHPTGIGYTF. DNA of the CDR3: TGTGCCTGGACTGCCCATCCGACAGGAATCGGCTACACCTTC. Drawing the rest from reference TRBV30 and TRBJ1-2, the complete variable domain is SQTIHQWPATLVQPVGSPLSLECTVEGTSNPNLYWYRQAAGRGLQLLFYSVGIGQISSEVPQNLSASRPQDRQFILSSKKLLLSDSGFYLCAWTAHPTGIGYTFGSGTRLTVV.